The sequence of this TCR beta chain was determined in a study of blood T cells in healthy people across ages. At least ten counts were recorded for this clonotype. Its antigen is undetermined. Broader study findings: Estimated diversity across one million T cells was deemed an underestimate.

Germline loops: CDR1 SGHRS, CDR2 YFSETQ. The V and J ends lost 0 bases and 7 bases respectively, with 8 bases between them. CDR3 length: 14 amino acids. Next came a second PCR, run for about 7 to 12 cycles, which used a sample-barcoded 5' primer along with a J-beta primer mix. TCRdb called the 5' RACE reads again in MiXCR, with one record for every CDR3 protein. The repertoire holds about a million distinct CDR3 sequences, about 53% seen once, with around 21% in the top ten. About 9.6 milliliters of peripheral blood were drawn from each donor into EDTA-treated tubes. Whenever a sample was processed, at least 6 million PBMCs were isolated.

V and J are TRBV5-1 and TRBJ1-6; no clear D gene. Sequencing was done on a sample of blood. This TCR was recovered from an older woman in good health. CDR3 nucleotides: TGCGCCAGCAGCTTGGTTCAGGAGAATTCACCCCTCCACTTT. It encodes CASSLVQENSPLHF.